What follows is one TCR beta chain and its context. CDR1 is SGHTA and CDR2 is FQGTGA in the germline V gene. The CDR3 contains 17 residues. This specimen comes from a study of monozygotic twins with inflammatory bowel disease. TCRdb re-called the 5' RACE reads; every CDR3 protein appears as one record, without DNA. The repertoire shows about 350,000 distinct CDR3 sequences; the top ten hold 2% to 2.5%. The V call is TRBV7-3, the J call TRBJ2-1; TCRdb outputs TRBD2, but without DNA this stays unchecked. The sequence came from a human donor with ulcerative colitis or Crohn's disease, or a healthy co-twin of an affected twin (not recorded which). The sequenced material came from blood. The chain's CDR3 is CASSSTSGVSSYNEQFF.